Listed here are 20 T cell receptor beta chains from one sample, sequenced in a study of cytomegalovirus exposure and HLA in healthy donors. In the PCR, 60 Vbeta and 13 Jbeta primers were used. The protocol was immunoSEQ multiplex PCR, while the TCRdb copy is restricted to in-frame clones and leaves out a portion. Altogether around 100,000 clones are present, approximately 66% being singletons, with the ten largest covering approximately 3.5%. Sequencing was carried out using PBMCs. These receptors all stem from a woman in her forties or fifties in good health and CMV-seronegative.

This clone was detected a few times. The rearrangement joins TRBV28 to TRBJ2-3; 13 nucleotides match TRBD2. The CDR3 has 16 amino acids. Germline V gives CDR1 MDHEN, CDR2 SYDVKM. V lost 5 bases, J lost 3 bases, and 5 bases stayed unmatched. The CDR3 loop reads CASSTGLAGETDTQYF. For the CDR3, the DNA is TGTGCCAGCAGTACCGGACTAGCGGGAGAGACAGATACGCAGTATTTT.

There are a few counts of this clone. The chain employs TRBV7-2 and TRBJ2-7; a possible D gene is TRBD1 (6 bases). The CDR3 length is 14 residues. CDR1 is SGHTA, CDR2 FQGNSA, per germline. V lost 4 bases and J lost 2, with 12 bases in between. In DNA form, the CDR3 reads TGTGCCAGCAGCTGGGGACACCAAACCTACGAGCAGTACTTC. It translates to CASSWGHQTYEQYF.

The V gene is TRBV29-1, the J gene TRBJ1-1, with 8 bases lining up with TRBD1. This CDR3 is 13 amino acids long. The J segment lost 4 bases and the V segment lost 1 base, leaving 2 bases of the junction unmatched. Germline V CDR1 and CDR2: SQVTM, ANQGSEA. The CDR3 DNA reads as TGCAGCGTTGAAGGACAGGGGTTCACTGAAGCTTTCTTT. Translation: CSVEGQGFTEAFF.

This clone turned up a few times. The CDR3 DNA reads TGTGCCAGCAGAACGACAGGGGATGGTTCACCCCTCCACTTT. This encodes CASRTTGDGSPLHF. The gene calls are TRBV6-6 and TRBJ1-6, with 8 bases matching TRBD1. There are 14 residues in the CDR3. V gave up 6 bases and J gave up 9 bases; unmatched junction bases: 7. CDR1 is MNHNY and CDR2 is SVGAGI in the germline V gene (reference sequence).

The rearrangement uses TRBV7-9 and TRBJ1-1; TRBD1 agrees at 10 bases. CDR3 length: 15 amino acids. Germline V gene sequence: CDR1 SEHNR, CDR2 FQNEAQ (reference sequence). J lost 0 bases, V lost 5 bases, and 3 bases had no gene match. CDR3 protein: CASSAGTGVNTEAFF. The CDR3 nucleotides are TGTGCCAGCAGCGCCGGGACAGGGGTGAACACTGAAGCTTTCTTT.

The J gene is TRBJ1-3, the V gene TRBV14; D unresolved. Germline CDR1 reads SGHDN; CDR2 reads FVKESK. There are 16 residues in the CDR3. The V and J ends lost 0 bases and 4 bases respectively, with 13 bases between them. The CDR3 spells CASSQDLVGQGNTIYF. The CDR3 DNA is TGTGCCAGCAGCCAAGATTTGGTGGGCCAGGGAAACACCATATATTTT.

V gene TRBV12-5 combines with J gene TRBJ2-1, with 8 bases that match TRBD1. V shed 0 bases and J 10 bases; nucleotides not matched to a gene: 5. CDR1 and CDR2 (germline): LGHNT, FRNRAP. The CDR3 loop spans 14 amino acids. The CDR3 DNA is TGTGCTAGTGGTTTGGTACGGACAGGGCAGGAGCAGTTCTTC. Protein: CASGLVRTGQEQFF.

The sample holds one count of this clone. The V gene is TRBV19, the J gene TRBJ2-3, with 8 bases matching TRBD1. The CDR3 contains 15 residues. V lost 3 bases, J lost 5 bases, and 7 bases stayed unmatched. Germline V gives CDR1 LNHDA, CDR2 SQIVND (reference sequence). CDR3 sequence reads: CASSIRGTGGDTQYF. As DNA, the CDR3 is TGTGCCAGTAGTATTCGCGGGACAGGAGGAGATACGCAGTATTTT.

The chain links TRBV19 to TRBJ1-1; D may be TRBD1 (6 bases). V dropped 5 bases and J dropped 1 base, with 17 bases sitting between them. The CDR3 spans 16 residues. Germline CDR1 is LNHDA and CDR2 is SQIVND (reference sequence). Here the CDR3 reads CASSAREKQGNTEAFF. The CDR3 region has the DNA TGTGCCAGTAGTGCCCGAGAGAAACAGGGGAACACTGAAGCTTTCTTT.

This chain connects TRBV14 to TRBJ2-1; D gene uncertain. The germline gives CDR1 SGHDN, CDR2 FVKESK. V was cut by 3 bases and J by 11 bases, with 8 bases left in between. This CDR3 spans 11 amino acids. The CDR3: CASSHSMKQFF. In DNA form, the CDR3 reads TGTGCCAGCAGCCATTCTATGAAGCAGTTCTTC. The full variable domain, completed using reference TRBV14 and TRBJ2-1, is EAGVTQFPSHSVIEKGQTVTLRCDPISGHDNLYWYRRVMGKEIKFLLHFVKESKQDESGMPNNRFLAERTGGTYSTLKVQPAELEDSGVYFCASSHSMKQFFGPGTRLTVL.

The chain combines TRBV19 with TRBJ1-5, with 8 bases that match TRBD1. This CDR3 has 17 residues. Germline V lookup: CDR1 LNHDA, CDR2 SQIVND (reference sequence). Germline trimming cut 6 bases from V and 0 bases from J; bases unmatched to any gene: 10. CDR3 nucleotides: TGTGCCAGTAGCTTTGGACAGGGAAGGTATAGCAATCAGCCCCAGCATTTT. It translates to CASSFGQGRYSNQPQHF.

This chain links TRBV7-2 with TRBJ2-7; D is uncertain. This CDR3 has 14 amino acids. Germline CDR1 and CDR2: SGHTA and FQGNSA. Deletions cut 4 bases from V and 0 bases from J, with 10 bases between. The CDR3 spells CASSSDSSSYEQYF. The CDR3, as DNA: TGTGCCAGCAGCTCAGACTCGAGCTCCTACGAGCAGTACTTC.

This chain links TRBV11-2 with TRBJ1-1, with D perhaps matching TRBD1 (5 bases). The germline gives CDR1 SGHAT, CDR2 FQNNGV. Trimming cost V 4 bases and J 5 bases, with 11 bases left between them. The CDR3 runs 13 residues. The CDR3 region has the DNA TGTGCCAGCAGCTACGAACAGGCTACTGAAGCTTTCTTT. Encoded protein: CASSYEQATEAFF.

This clone was seen only a few times. The chain employs TRBV7-2 and TRBJ1-5; no firm D call. Trimming removed 4 bases from V and 5 bases from J, with 15 bases in between. Per germline, CDR1 SGHTA and CDR2 FQGNSA. This CDR3 is 15 amino acids long. CDR3 nucleotide sequence: TGTGCCAGCAGCTATGACAACCGGCCGGATCAGCCCCAGCATTTT. It yields the protein CASSYDNRPDQPQHF.

This chain connects TRBV27 to TRBJ2-1; 7 positions agree with TRBD2. The CDR3 has 15 amino acids. Germline V gives CDR1 MNHEY, CDR2 SMNVEV (reference sequence). V shed 3 bases and J 0 bases; nucleotides not matched to a gene: 2. CDR3 sequence: CASSLTSHSYNEQFF. The DNA of the CDR3 is TGTGCCAGCAGTTTGACTAGCCACTCCTACAATGAGCAGTTCTTC.

This chain links TRBV2 with TRBJ2-5; 12 bases are a match to TRBD2. Germline V gene lookup returns CDR1 SNHLY and CDR2 FYNNEI. With 6 bases clipped from V and 2 bases from J, the junction kept 10 bases outside the gene matches. The CDR3 spans 17 residues. The CDR3 reads CASSPRGLAGLQETQYF. In DNA form, the CDR3 reads TGTGCCAGCAGCCCCCGAGGACTAGCGGGGCTACAAGAGACCCAGTACTTC.

The rearrangement links TRBV15 to TRBJ2-5; TRBD2 agrees at 8 bases. Germline CDR1 is LNHNV and CDR2 is YYDKDF (reference sequence). V was clipped by 5 bases and J by 5 bases; unmatched bases: 7. This CDR3 region has 14 residues. The CDR3 DNA is TGTGCCACCAGCTTAGGACTAGCTCCCGAGACCCAGTACTTC. This codes for CATSLGLAPETQYF.

The rearrangement uses TRBV19 and TRBJ1-1; TRBD1 matches 7 bases. The CDR3 runs to 14 residues. The J segment lost 5 bases and the V segment lost 6 bases, leaving 9 bases of the junction unmatched. Per germline, CDR1 LNHDA and CDR2 SQIVND (reference sequence). The CDR3 region has the DNA TGTGCCAGTAGGACAGGGCAAGGGAATACTGAAGCTTTCTTT. As protein: CASRTGQGNTEAFF.

The chain combines TRBV7-9 with TRBJ2-2; D gene uncertain. The CDR3 has 12 amino acids. Trimming took off 5 bases at V and 2 bases at J, with 3 bases between the two ends. Germline CDR1 is SEHNR and CDR2 is FQNEAQ (reference sequence). The CDR3 sequence is CASSLNTGELFF. CDR3 in DNA: TGTGCCAGCAGCCTTAACACCGGGGAGCTGTTTTTT. Full variable domain (rest looked up from reference TRBV7-9 and TRBJ2-2): DTGVSQNPRHKITKRGQNVTFRCDPISEHNRLYWYRQTLGQGPEFLTYFQNEAQLEKSRLLSDRFSAERPKGSFSTLEIQRTEQGDSAMYLCASSLNTGELFFGEGSRLTVL.

CDR3 DNA sequence: TGTGCCAGCAGTGAGGATATCGGGCAGCCCCAGCATTTT. Its translation is CASSEDIGQPQHF. The rearrangement uses TRBV6-4 and TRBJ1-5, with D hard to call. CDR3 length: 13 amino acids. Germline lookup yields CDR1 MRHNA and CDR2 SNTAGT. V lost 3 bases, J lost 7 bases, and 10 bases lay in between.